The present T cell receptor beta chain was sequenced within a study of Ad26.COV2.S vaccination and SARS-CoV-2 variants. Study-level background: In the COV1001 trial, the donor was in the Ad26.COV2.S arm.

Libraries were prepared by immunoSEQ multiplex PCR; TCRdb keeps only in-frame clonotypes and omits some of them. The sample lists more than 250,000 clones, 70% to 90% occurring once. CDR3 length: 15 residues. The germline V gene has CDR1 LGHDT and CDR2 YNNKEL (reference sequence). V shed 4 bases, J shed 9 bases, and the junction held 3 bases outside the gene matches. Findings of the study overall: People who got the vaccine or the placebo had similar non-spike TCR breadth. TCR breadth and depth analyses may have underestimated total T cell responses.

Documented treatment: about 20 received Ad26.COV2.S at low or high dose, single or two shots; several received placebo; per-sample allocation not given. Sampling happened 63 days after the first vaccine or placebo injection. In regard to this clone: Its antigen is unidentified.

This receptor was obtained from a person between 18 and 65 years old who received the Ad26.COV2.S COVID-19 vaccine or a placebo. J is TRBJ2-1 and V is TRBV3-1 (or the pseudogene TRBV3-2); 16 nucleotides align to TRBD2. The sample here was peripheral blood, taken in a trial of Ad26.COV2.S vaccine versus placebo. The CDR3 loop reads CASSLGLAGGVEQFF. The CDR3 DNA sequence: TGTGCCAGCAGCCTGGGACTAGCGGGGGGGGTTGAGCAGTTCTTC.